The source of this T cell receptor (beta chain) is a study of Graves' ophthalmopathy and Graves' hyperthyroidism. Study-wide background: Specimen type is peripheral blood, obtained at initial diagnosis before any treatment.

This clonotype was detected many times. The sequenced template was RNA, covering the TCR beta CDR3 region. Second-round multiplex PCR followed a first-round RT-PCR using HTBI primers. TCRdb passed the multiplex PCR reads through MiXCR, listing each CDR3 protein once. The data hold roughly 500,000 distinct CDR3 sequences, with about 15% observed a single time. Someone took the PBMCs out of approximately 10 ml of fresh peripheral blood. Sequencing used blood. This sequence originates from a woman in her 30s with Graves' ophthalmopathy.

CDR3 residues: CASSTRGAGEAFF. CDR3 bases: TGTGCCAGCAGCACCAGGGGCGCGGGTGAAGCTTTCTTT. This chain links TRBV7-9 with TRBJ1-1; possibly TRBD1 for D (6 bases). V was clipped by 5 bases and J by 7 bases, with 14 bases between them. Germline loops: CDR1 SEHNR, CDR2 FQNEAQ (reference sequence). This CDR3 has 13 residues.